These T cell receptor beta chains were read from a single sample in a study of blood T cell repertoires in COVID-19. Repertoires were generated with immunoSEQ multiplex PCR, while TCRdb's copy carries only in-frame clones and drops some. The sample contains about 180,000 clones, about nine tenths of which appear only once. The material sequenced was peripheral blood. Source of these receptors: a man between 65 and 85 years old with active or convalescent COVID-19. Both conserved end residues are part of each CDR3. Each record gives: J gene, V gene, CDR3 protein.

J: TRBJ1-1
V: TRBV5-1
CDR3: CASSPQGYTEAFF

J: TRBJ2-2
V: TRBV6-6
CDR3: CASKMTETNTGELFF

J: TRBJ1-5
V: TRBV7-6
CDR3: CASSESPISNQPQHF

J: TRBJ1-4
V: TRBV2
CDR3: CASSEVVRGGKLFF

J: TRBJ1-6
V: TRBV7-2
CDR3: CASSEDRANSPLHF

J: TRBJ1-2
V: TRBV27
CDR3: CASSPRGRSGGYTF

J: TRBJ2-3
V: TRBV7-2
CDR3: CASSLGVSGGPEDTQYF

J: TRBJ2-7
V: TRBV18
CDR3: CASSPAGGVGYEQYF

J: TRBJ2-5
V: TRBV10-3
CDR3: CAISGTGQETQYF

J: TRBJ1-1
V: TRBV4-3
CDR3: CASSHPLEPTEAFF

J: TRBJ2-1
V: TRBV15
CDR3: CATSRDRMSSYNEQFF

J: TRBJ1-5
V: TRBV15
CDR3: CATSRDLGGLSNQPQHF

J: TRBJ1-5
V: TRBV19
CDR3: CASVGQINQPQHF

J: TRBJ1-1
V: TRBV19
CDR3: CASLGQGGTEAFF

J: TRBJ2-5
V: TRBV5-4
CDR3: CASSLRQGAGWETQYF

J: TRBJ1-2
V: TRBV19
CDR3: CASSMSRDFYGYTF